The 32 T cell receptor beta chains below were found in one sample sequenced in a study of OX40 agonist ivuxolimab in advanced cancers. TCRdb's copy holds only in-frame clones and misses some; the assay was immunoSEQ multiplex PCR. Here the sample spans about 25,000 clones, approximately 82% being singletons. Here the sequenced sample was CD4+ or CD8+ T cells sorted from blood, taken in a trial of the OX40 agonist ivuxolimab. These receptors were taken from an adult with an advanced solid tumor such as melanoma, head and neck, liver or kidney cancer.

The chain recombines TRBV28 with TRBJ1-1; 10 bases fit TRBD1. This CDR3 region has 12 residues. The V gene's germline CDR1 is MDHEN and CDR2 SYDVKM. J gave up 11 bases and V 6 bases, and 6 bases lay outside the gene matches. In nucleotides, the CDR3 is TGTGCCAGCAGAACGACAGGGGGCACGGCTTTCTTT. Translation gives CASRTTGGTAFF.

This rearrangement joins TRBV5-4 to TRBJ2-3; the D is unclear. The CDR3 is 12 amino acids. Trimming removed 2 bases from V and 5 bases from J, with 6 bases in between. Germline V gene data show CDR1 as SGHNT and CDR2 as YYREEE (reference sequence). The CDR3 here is CASSFYGDTQYF. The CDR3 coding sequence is TGTGCCAGCAGCTTCTACGGAGATACGCAGTATTTT.

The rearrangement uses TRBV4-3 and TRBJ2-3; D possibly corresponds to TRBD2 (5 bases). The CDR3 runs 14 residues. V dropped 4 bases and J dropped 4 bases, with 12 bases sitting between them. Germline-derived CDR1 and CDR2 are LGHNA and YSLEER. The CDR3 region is CASSPSGRSDTQYF. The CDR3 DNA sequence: TGCGCCAGCAGCCCGTCTGGGAGATCAGATACGCAGTATTTT.

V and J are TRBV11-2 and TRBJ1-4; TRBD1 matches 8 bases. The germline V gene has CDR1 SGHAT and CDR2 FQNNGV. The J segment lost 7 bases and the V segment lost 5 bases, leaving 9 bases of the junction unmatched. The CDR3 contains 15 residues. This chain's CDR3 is CASSRGTGQREKLFF. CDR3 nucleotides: TGTGCCAGCAGCCGGGGGACAGGCCAACGTGAAAAACTGTTTTTT.

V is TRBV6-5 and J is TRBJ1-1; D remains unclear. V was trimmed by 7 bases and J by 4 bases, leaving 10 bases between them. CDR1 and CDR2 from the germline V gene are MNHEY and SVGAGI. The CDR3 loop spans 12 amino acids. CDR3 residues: CASNDGPTEAFF. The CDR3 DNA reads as TGTGCCAGCAATGATGGGCCCACTGAAGCTTTCTTT.

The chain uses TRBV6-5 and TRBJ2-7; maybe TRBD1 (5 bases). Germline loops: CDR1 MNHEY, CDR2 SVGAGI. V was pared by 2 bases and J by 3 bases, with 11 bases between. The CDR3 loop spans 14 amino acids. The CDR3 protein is CASSYGVGVYEQYF. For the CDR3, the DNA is TGTGCCAGCAGTTACGGGGTAGGGGTCTACGAGCAGTACTTC.

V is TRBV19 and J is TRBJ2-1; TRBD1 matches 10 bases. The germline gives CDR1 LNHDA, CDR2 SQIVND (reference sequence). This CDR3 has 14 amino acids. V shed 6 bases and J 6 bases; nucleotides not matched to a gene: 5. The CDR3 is CASRAWTGGNEQFF. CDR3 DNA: TGTGCCAGTAGAGCCTGGACAGGGGGCAATGAGCAGTTCTTC. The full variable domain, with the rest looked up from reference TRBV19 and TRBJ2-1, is DGGITQSPKYLFRKEGQNVTLSCEQNLNHDAMYWYRQDPGQGLRLIYYSQIVNDFQKGDIAEGYSVSREKKESFPLTVTSAQKNPTAFYLCASRAWTGGNEQFFGPGTRLTVL.

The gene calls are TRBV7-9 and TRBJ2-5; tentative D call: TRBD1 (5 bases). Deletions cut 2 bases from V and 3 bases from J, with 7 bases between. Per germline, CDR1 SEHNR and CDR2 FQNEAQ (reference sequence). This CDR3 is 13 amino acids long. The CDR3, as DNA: TGTGCCAGCAGCTTACAGGGTAAAGAGACCCAGTACTTC. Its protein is CASSLQGKETQYF.

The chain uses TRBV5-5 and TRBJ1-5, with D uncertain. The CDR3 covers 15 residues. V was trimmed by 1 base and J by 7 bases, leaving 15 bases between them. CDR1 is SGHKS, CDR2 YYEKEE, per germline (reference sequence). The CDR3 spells CASSLSPHVGQPQHF. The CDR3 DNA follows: TGTGCCAGCAGCTTGTCCCCCCACGTAGGGCAGCCCCAGCATTTT.

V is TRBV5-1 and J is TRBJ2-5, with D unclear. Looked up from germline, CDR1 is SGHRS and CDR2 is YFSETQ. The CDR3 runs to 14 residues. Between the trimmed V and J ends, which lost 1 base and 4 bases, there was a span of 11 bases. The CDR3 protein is CASSLTVSRETQYF. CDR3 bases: TGCGCCAGCAGCTTGACCGTTTCCCGAGAGACCCAGTACTTC. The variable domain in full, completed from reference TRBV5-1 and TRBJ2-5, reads KAGVTQTPRYLIKTRGQQVTLSCSPISGHRSVSWYQQTPGQGLQFLFEYFSETQRNKGNFPGRFSGRQFSNSRSEMNVSTLELGDSALYLCASSLTVSRETQYFGPGTRLLVL.

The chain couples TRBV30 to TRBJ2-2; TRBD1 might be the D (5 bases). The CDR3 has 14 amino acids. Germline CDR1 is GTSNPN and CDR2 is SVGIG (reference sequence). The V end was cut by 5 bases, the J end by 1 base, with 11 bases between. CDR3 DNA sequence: TGTGCCTGGCTTGGGGCTGAGAACACCGGGGAGCTGTTTTTT. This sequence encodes CAWLGAENTGELFF. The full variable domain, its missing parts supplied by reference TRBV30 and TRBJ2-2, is SQTIHQWPATLVQPVGSPLSLECTVEGTSNPNLYWYRQAAGRGLQLLFYSVGIGQISSEVPQNLSASRPQDRQFILSSKKLLLSDSGFYLCAWLGAENTGELFFGEGSRLTVL.

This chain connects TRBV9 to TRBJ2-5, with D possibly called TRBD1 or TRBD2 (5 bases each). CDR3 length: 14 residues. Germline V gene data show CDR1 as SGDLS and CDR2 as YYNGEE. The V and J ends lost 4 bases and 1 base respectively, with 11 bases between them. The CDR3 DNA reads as TGTGCCAGCAGCCTATGGGGGATCCAAGAGACCCAGTACTTC. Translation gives CASSLWGIQETQYF.

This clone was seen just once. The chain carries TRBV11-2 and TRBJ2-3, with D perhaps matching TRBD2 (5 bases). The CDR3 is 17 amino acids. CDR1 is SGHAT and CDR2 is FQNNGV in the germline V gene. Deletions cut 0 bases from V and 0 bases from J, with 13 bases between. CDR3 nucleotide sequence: TGTGCCAGCAGCTTAGAAGGGCTAGCCTGGAGCACAGATACGCAGTATTTT. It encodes CASSLEGLAWSTDTQYF.

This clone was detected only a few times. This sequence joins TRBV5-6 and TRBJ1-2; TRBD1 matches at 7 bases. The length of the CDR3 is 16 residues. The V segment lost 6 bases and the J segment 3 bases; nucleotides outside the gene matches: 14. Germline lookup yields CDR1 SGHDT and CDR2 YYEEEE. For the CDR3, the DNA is TGTGCCAGCAATCCCAGGGGGACAGATACTTACTATGGCTACACCTTC. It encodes CASNPRGTDTYYGYTF.

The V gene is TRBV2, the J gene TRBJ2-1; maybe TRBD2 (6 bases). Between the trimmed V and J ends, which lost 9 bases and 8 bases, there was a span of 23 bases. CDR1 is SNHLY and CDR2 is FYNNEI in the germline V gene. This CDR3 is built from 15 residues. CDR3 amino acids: CASFEAPLARDEQFF. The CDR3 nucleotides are TGTGCCAGTTTTGAAGCCCCTCTAGCGAGGGATGAGCAGTTCTTC.

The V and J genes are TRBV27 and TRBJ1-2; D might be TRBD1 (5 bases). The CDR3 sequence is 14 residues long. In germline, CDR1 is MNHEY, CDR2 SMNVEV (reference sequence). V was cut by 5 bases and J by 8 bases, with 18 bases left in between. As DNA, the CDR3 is TGTGCCAGCAGTCTCTTAGGGACCGTCTACGGCTACACCTTC. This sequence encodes CASSLLGTVYGYTF.

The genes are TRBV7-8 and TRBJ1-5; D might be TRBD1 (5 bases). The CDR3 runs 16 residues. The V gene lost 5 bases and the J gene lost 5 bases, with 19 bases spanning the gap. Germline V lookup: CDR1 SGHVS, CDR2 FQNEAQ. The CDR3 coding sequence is TGTGCCAGCAGCCCAAGTATAGGGGCTGGGGATCAGCCCCAGCATTTT. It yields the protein CASSPSIGAGDQPQHF. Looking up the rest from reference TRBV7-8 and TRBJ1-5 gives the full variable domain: GAGVSQSPRYKVAKRGQDVALRCDPISGHVSLFWYQQALGQGPEFLTYFQNEAQLDKSGLPSDRFFAERPEGSVSTLKIQRTQQEDSAVYLCASSPSIGAGDQPQHFGDGTRLSIL.

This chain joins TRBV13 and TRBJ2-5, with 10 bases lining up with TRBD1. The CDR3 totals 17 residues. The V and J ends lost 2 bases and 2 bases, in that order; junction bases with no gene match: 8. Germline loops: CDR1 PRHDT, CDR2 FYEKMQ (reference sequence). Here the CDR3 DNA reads TGTGCCAGCAGCTTAAACCCAGGACAGGGGGAGCAAGAGACCCAGTACTTC. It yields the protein CASSLNPGQGEQETQYF.

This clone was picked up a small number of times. CDR3 in DNA: TGCGCCAGCAGCCAAGAGGATGGGGGGAGGGCTGAAGCTTTCTTT. This sequence encodes CASSQEDGGRAEAFF. The V and J genes are TRBV4-1 and TRBJ1-1, with D possibly TRBD1 on 5 matching bases. V was cut by 0 bases and J by 6 bases, with 14 bases left in between. The CDR3 contains 15 residues. Germline V gives CDR1 MGHRA, CDR2 YSYEKL.

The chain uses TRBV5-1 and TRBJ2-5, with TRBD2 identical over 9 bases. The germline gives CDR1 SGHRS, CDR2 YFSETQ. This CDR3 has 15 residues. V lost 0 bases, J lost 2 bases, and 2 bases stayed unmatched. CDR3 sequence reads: CASSLGSGGQETQYF. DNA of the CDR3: TGCGCCAGCAGCTTGGGTAGCGGGGGACAAGAGACCCAGTACTTC.

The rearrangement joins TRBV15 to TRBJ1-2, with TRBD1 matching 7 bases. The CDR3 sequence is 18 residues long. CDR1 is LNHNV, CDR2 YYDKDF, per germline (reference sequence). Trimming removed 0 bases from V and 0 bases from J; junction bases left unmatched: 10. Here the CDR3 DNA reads TGTGCCACCAGCAGAGATGCGGGAACAGGGGATCCTAACTATGGCTACACCTTC. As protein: CATSRDAGTGDPNYGYTF.

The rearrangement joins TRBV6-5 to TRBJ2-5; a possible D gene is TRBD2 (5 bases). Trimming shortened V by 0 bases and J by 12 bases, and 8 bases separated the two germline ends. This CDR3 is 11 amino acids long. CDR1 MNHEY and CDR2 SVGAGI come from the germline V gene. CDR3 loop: CASSYSEAEYF. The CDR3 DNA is TGTGCCAGCAGTTACTCGGAGGCAGAGTACTTC.

DNA of the CDR3: TGTGCCAGCGATGACAGGGGAAGCAATCAGCCCCAGCATTTT. Translated: CASDDRGSNQPQHF. The V gene is TRBV6-1, the J gene TRBJ1-5, with 8 bases identical to TRBD1. Trimming cost V 8 bases and J 1 base; bases outside gene matches: 4. The CDR3 spans 14 residues. Germline assignment: CDR1 MNHNS and CDR2 SASEGT.

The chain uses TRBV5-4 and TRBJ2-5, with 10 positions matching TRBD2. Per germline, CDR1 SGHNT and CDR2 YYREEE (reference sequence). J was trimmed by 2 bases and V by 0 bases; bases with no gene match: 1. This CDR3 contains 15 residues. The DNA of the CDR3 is TGTGCCAGCAGCTTGGTACTAGCGGGACAAGAGACCCAGTACTTC. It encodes CASSLVLAGQETQYF.

The CDR3 region has the DNA TGTGCCAGCGGTAATCAGCCCCAGCATTTT. Residues: CASGNQPQHF. The V call is TRBV6-6, the J call TRBJ1-5; D remains ambiguous. Trimming took 8 bases from V and 4 from J, leaving 3 bases between them. The CDR3 sequence is 10 residues long. Germline V lookup: CDR1 MNHNY, CDR2 SVGAGI (reference sequence).

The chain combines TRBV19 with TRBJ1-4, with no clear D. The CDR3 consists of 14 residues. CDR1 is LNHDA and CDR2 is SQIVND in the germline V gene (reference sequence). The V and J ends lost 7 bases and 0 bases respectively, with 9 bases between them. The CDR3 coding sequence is TGTGCCAGTACCCCGTTCGCAACTAATGAAAAACTGTTTTTT. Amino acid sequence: CASTPFATNEKLFF.

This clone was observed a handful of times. This CDR3 reads CASSLAPTGTNEQFF. The CDR3 DNA is TGTGCCAGCAGCTTAGCGCCTACGGGGACTAATGAGCAGTTCTTC. The chain links TRBV7-8 to TRBJ2-1; perhaps TRBD2 as D (6 bases). Per the germline V gene, CDR1 is SGHVS and CDR2 is FQNEAQ. V was pared by 0 bases and J by 7 bases, with 13 bases between. The CDR3 runs 15 residues.

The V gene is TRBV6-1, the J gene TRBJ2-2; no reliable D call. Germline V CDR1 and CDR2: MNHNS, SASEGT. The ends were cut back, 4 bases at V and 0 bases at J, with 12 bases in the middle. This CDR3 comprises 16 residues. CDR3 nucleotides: TGTGCCAGCAGTGGTCAGGCGCCCGCGAACACCGGGGAGCTGTTTTTT. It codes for CASSGQAPANTGELFF.

The CDR3 here is CASSDGLGFSTFTDTQYF. CDR3 sequence (DNA): TGTGCCAGCAGTGATGGTCTGGGGTTCTCAACCTTCACAGATACGCAGTATTTT. The gene calls are TRBV2 and TRBJ2-3; D not certain. Trimming removed 3 bases at V and 2 bases at J, with 21 bases between. CDR1 is SNHLY, CDR2 FYNNEI, per germline. This CDR3 contains 18 residues.

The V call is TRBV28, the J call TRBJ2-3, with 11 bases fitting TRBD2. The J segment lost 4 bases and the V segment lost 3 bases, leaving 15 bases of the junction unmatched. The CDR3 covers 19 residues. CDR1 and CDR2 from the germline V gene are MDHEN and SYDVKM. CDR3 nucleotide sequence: TGTGCCAGCAGTTTCCCCCTAGCGGGGGGCTATCAAGTGTCAGATACGCAGTATTTT. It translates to CASSFPLAGGYQVSDTQYF.

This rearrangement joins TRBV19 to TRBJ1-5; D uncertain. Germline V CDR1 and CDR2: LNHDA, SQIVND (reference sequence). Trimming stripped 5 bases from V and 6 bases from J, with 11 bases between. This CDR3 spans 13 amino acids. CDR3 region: CASSRQASQPQHF. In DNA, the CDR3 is TGTGCCAGTAGTCGGCAGGCTAGTCAGCCCCAGCATTTT.

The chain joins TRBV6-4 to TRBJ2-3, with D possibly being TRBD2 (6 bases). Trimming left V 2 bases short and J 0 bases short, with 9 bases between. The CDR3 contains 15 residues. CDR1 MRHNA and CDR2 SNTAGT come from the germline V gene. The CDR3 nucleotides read TGTGCCAGCAGTGACGGAGGGAGTAGCACAGATACGCAGTATTTT. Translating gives CASSDGGSSTDTQYF.